This passage covers 21 T cell receptor beta chains from one sample sequenced in a study of T cell responses to AZD1222 COVID-19 vaccine. Here immunoSEQ multiplex PCR was the method, and the copy in TCRdb shows in-frame clones only, minus some. The table has around 90,000 clones, 80% to 90% seen once; the top ten hold roughly 6.5%. The sample in question was peripheral blood, obtained on day 0 of AZD1222 vaccination. These receptor sequences come from an adult in good health.

The V and J genes are TRBV18 and TRBJ1-6, with D maybe TRBD1 (5 bases). This CDR3 is built from 14 residues. V was cut by 2 bases and J by 10 bases, with 12 bases left in between. Germline-derived CDR1 and CDR2 are KGHSH and LQKENI. The CDR3 loop reads CASSPKRGGSPLHF. The DNA for the CDR3 is TGTGCCAGCTCACCAAAGAGGGGCGGCTCACCCCTCCACTTT.

V gene TRBV6-5 combines with J gene TRBJ1-2, with D possibly matching TRBD1 (5 bases). Trimming removed 4 bases from V and 4 bases from J, with 19 bases in between. Germline values: CDR1 MNHEY, CDR2 SVGAGI. The CDR3 totals 16 residues. CDR3 region: CASSSSGTLYLYGYTF. The DNA for the CDR3 is TGTGCCAGCAGTTCTTCCGGGACCCTCTACCTCTATGGCTACACCTTC.

The V gene is TRBV7-3, the J gene TRBJ2-1, with 7 bases matching TRBD2. The germline V gene encodes CDR1 SGHTA and CDR2 FQGTGA. Trimming took 2 bases from V and 3 from J; bases not matched to a gene: 7. This CDR3 region has 16 residues. Written as DNA, the CDR3 is TGTGCCAGCAGCTTAGGAGGGGAGGGGAACTACAATGAGCAGTTCTTC. This gives the protein CASSLGGEGNYNEQFF.

The chain uses TRBV3-1 (or the pseudogene TRBV3-2) and TRBJ1-6; maybe TRBD1 (6 bases). The CDR3 runs 13 residues. The germline CDR1 and CDR2 sequences are LGHDT and YNNKEL (reference sequence). V lost 7 bases to trimming and J lost 10 bases, with 14 bases between them. As DNA, the CDR3 is TGTGCCAGCACCACAGGGAAACGATCACCCCTCCACTTT. Amino acid sequence: CASTTGKRSPLHF.

The gene calls are TRBV4-2 and TRBJ2-3; D is unclear. Germline V gives CDR1 LGHNA, CDR2 YNFKEQ. This CDR3 region has 16 residues. Trimming stripped 1 base from V and 2 bases from J, with 13 bases between. CDR3: CASSQVSPGPTDTQYF. CDR3 nucleotides: TGTGCCAGCAGCCAAGTTTCTCCAGGACCCACAGATACGCAGTATTTT.

In this sample, this clone turned up a few times. V usage is TRBV9 and J usage is TRBJ2-2; D unclear. Trimming cost V 0 bases and J 0 bases, with 9 bases left between them. The V gene's germline CDR1 is SGDLS and CDR2 YYNGEE. The CDR3 extends over 16 amino acids. The CDR3 DNA is TGTGCCAGCAGCGTAGAACTGTACGCGAACACCGGGGAGCTGTTTTTT. This gives the protein CASSVELYANTGELFF.

This chain joins TRBV6-5 and TRBJ2-7; perhaps TRBD1 as D (5 bases). The CDR3 runs 13 residues. V gave up 7 bases and J gave up 5 bases, with 15 bases separating them. Germline values: CDR1 MNHEY, CDR2 SVGAGI. CDR3 in amino acids: CASKSGQGHEQYF. The CDR3 nucleotides are TGTGCCAGCAAGTCCGGACAAGGACACGAGCAGTACTTC.

The chain carries TRBV27 and TRBJ2-7; the D gene is possibly TRBD1 (6 bases). Germline V gene lookup returns CDR1 MNHEY and CDR2 SMNVEV (reference sequence). V was pared by 6 bases and J by 2 bases, with 20 bases between. The CDR3 is made up of 16 amino acids. CDR3 region: CASSHGSRGHTYEQYF. DNA for the CDR3: TGTGCCAGCAGCCATGGGTCCAGGGGCCACACCTACGAGCAGTACTTC.

The chain combines TRBV9 with TRBJ1-1, with a possible D match to TRBD1 (5 bases). Germline CDR1 is SGDLS and CDR2 is YYNGEE. This CDR3 has 15 residues. Trimming shortened V by 2 bases and J by 2 bases, and 13 bases separated the two germline ends. This chain's CDR3 is CASSVSGYPNTEAFF. Written as DNA, the CDR3 is TGTGCCAGCAGCGTTTCAGGGTACCCTAACACTGAAGCTTTCTTT.

The chain combines TRBV7-8 with TRBJ2-7, with a possible D match to TRBD1 (5 bases). Trimming took off 6 bases at V and 2 bases at J, with 14 bases between the two ends. The CDR3 has 14 residues. CDR1 and CDR2 from the germline V gene are SGHVS and FQNEAQ. CDR3 in DNA: TGTGCCAGCAGGATAGGGGTTAACCCCTACGAGCAGTACTTC. Amino acid sequence: CASRIGVNPYEQYF. The full variable domain, its missing parts supplied by reference TRBV7-8 and TRBJ2-7, is GAGVSQSPRYKVAKRGQDVALRCDPISGHVSLFWYQQALGQGPEFLTYFQNEAQLDKSGLPSDRFFAERPEGSVSTLKIQRTQQEDSAVYLCASRIGVNPYEQYFGPGTRLTVT.

The rearrangement joins TRBV9 to TRBJ2-7; a possible D gene is TRBD1 (6 bases). CDR1 is SGDLS and CDR2 is YYNGEE in the germline V gene. The CDR3 spans 15 residues. V was trimmed by 5 bases and J by 0 bases, leaving 15 bases between them. CDR3 sequence reads: CASSATGTLSYEQYF. The CDR3 DNA reads TGTGCCAGCAGTGCAACCGGGACACTCTCCTACGAGCAGTACTTC.

As to this clone: The same CDR3 can be traced to other DNA sequences in this sample. The CDR3 coding sequence is TGTGCCAGCAGTGGAGGGGCTAGCGGGGCCACAGATACGCAGTATTTT. It specifies CASSGGASGATDTQYF. The chain links TRBV2 to TRBJ2-3, with 9 positions matching TRBD2. V gave up 4 bases and J gave up 2 bases; unmatched junction bases: 7. The CDR3 is 16 amino acids. Germline V gene sequence: CDR1 SNHLY, CDR2 FYNNEI.

The rearrangement joins TRBV11-2 to TRBJ2-2, with TRBD2 matching 10 bases. This CDR3 has 19 amino acids. Germline lookup yields CDR1 SGHAT and CDR2 FQNNGV. V was pared by 3 bases and J by 0 bases, with 10 bases of the junction left unmatched. Here the CDR3 DNA reads TGTGCCAGCAGCTTTATGCCTAGCGGGAGCGCTCCGAACACCGGGGAGCTGTTTTTT. Residues: CASSFMPSGSAPNTGELFF.

The chain employs TRBV10-3 and TRBJ2-7; D remains unclear. Germline V lookup: CDR1 ENHRY, CDR2 SYGVKD. This CDR3 has 13 amino acids. V lost 6 bases, J lost 0 bases, and 9 bases lay in between. The CDR3 nucleotides read TGTGCCATCAGCCTCGAGGTCTCCTACGAGCAGTACTTC. Translating it yields CAISLEVSYEQYF.

The rearrangement joins TRBV2 to TRBJ1-5; 11 bases are a match to TRBD1. The junction had 5 bases not matched to a gene; V was cut back by 7 bases and J by 3 bases. CDR1 and CDR2 from the germline V gene are SNHLY and FYNNEI. This CDR3 contains 15 residues. The CDR3 sequence: CASNRDRGNNQPQHF. DNA for the CDR3: TGTGCCAGCAATCGGGACAGGGGGAACAATCAGCCCCAGCATTTT.

The rearrangement uses TRBV5-1 and TRBJ2-7, with D tentatively TRBD1 or TRBD2 (5 bases each). Germline CDR1 reads SGHRS; CDR2 reads YFSETQ. The CDR3 runs 14 residues. The V end was cut by 3 bases, the J end by 4 bases, with 14 bases between. CDR3 protein: CASSSGPNDYEQYF. CDR3 in DNA: TGCGCCAGCAGCTCGGGACCAAACGATTACGAGCAGTACTTC.

Notes on this clone: At the DNA level, this CDR3 is encoded by other sequences in the same sample as well. The J gene is TRBJ1-2, the V gene TRBV6-5; D not certain. The CDR3 is 13 residues long. From germline, CDR1 is MNHEY and CDR2 SVGAGI. V was cut by 0 bases and J by 4 bases, with 6 bases left in between. CDR3 sequence (DNA): TGTGCCAGCAGTTACTCAGGCGGCTATGGCTACACCTTC. Amino acids: CASSYSGGYGYTF.

The V call is TRBV6-5, the J call TRBJ1-5; D is unclear. Trimming left V 8 bases short and J 3 bases short, with 8 bases between. Germline V gene data show CDR1 as MNHEY and CDR2 as SVGAGI. The CDR3 is made up of 12 amino acids. As DNA, the CDR3 is TGTGCCAGCCGTCAGTCCAATCAGCCCCAGCATTTT. Translating gives CASRQSNQPQHF.

The rearrangement links TRBV19 to TRBJ2-7; no clear D. The CDR3 length is 13 residues. With 6 bases removed from V and 1 base from J, the gap between germline ends came to 10 bases. Germline-derived CDR1 and CDR2 are LNHDA and SQIVND (reference sequence). Written as DNA, the CDR3 is TGTGCCAGTAGCATGTTAGCTTCCTACGAGCAGTACTTC. This sequence encodes CASSMLASYEQYF. The full variable domain, with the rest looked up from reference TRBV19 and TRBJ2-7, is DGGITQSPKYLFRKEGQNVTLSCEQNLNHDAMYWYRQDPGQGLRLIYYSQIVNDFQKGDIAEGYSVSREKKESFPLTVTSAQKNPTAFYLCASSMLASYEQYFGPGTRLTVT.

The chain combines TRBV18 with TRBJ2-7; 9 bases agree with TRBD1. The V gene end was trimmed by 3 bases and the J gene end by 6 bases; junction bases not matched to a gene: 9. The CDR3 has 15 amino acids. Germline CDR1 reads KGHSH; CDR2 reads LQKENI. The CDR3 spells CASSPGTGLLGEQYF. The CDR3 DNA sequence: TGTGCCAGCTCACCTGGGACAGGGTTACTCGGCGAGCAGTACTTC. The full variable domain, completed using reference TRBV18 and TRBJ2-7, is NAGVMQNPRHLVRRRGQEARLRCSPMKGHSHVYWYRQLPEEGLKFMVYLQKENIIDESGMPKERFSAEFPKEGPSILRIQQVVRGDSAAYFCASSPGTGLLGEQYFGPGTRLTVT.

This clone turned up a few times. The chain couples TRBV29-1 to TRBJ2-1; unclear D gene. The CDR3 spans 11 residues. Germline CDR1 SQVTM, CDR2 ANQGSEA. The V end lost 5 bases, the J end lost 6 bases, and 8 bases lay between the germline ends. CDR3 loop: CSVLPGNEQFF. CDR3 in DNA: TGCAGCGTTCTCCCGGGCAATGAGCAGTTCTTC.